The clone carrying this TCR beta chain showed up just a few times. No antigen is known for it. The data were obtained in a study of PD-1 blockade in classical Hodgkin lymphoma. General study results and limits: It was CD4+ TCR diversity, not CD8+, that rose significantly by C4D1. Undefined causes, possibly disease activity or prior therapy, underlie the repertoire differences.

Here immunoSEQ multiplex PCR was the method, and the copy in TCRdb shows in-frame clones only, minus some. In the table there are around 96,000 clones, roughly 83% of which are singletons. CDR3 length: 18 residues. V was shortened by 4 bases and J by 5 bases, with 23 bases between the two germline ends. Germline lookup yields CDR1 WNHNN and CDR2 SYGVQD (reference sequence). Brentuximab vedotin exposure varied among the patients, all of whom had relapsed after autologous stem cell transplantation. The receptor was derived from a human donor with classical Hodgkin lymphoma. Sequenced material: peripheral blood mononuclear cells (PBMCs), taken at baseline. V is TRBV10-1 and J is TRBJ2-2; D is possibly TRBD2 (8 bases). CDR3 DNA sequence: TGCGCCAGCAGTGGACGGCCAGGGGGTAGCGGGACTACCGGGGAGCTGTTTTTT. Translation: CASSGRPGGSGTTGELFF.